Listed here are 26 T cell receptor beta chains from one sample, sequenced in a study of cytomegalovirus exposure and HLA in healthy donors. PCR amplification relied on 60 Vbeta primers (plus 13 Jbeta primers). Using immunoSEQ multiplex PCR, the repertoire was profiled, and TCRdb retains in-frame clones only, with some absent. The data hold approximately 150,000 clones, with more than 65% observed a single time. The sequenced sample consisted of PBMCs. The source is a man in his late teens or twenties in good health and CMV-seropositive.

The chain is built from TRBV5-1 and TRBJ2-3, with TRBD2 as a possible D gene (5 bases). The V end lost 4 bases, the J end lost 4 bases, and 7 bases lay between the germline ends. Germline assignment: CDR1 SGHRS and CDR2 YFSETQ. The CDR3 runs to 12 residues. CDR3 DNA: TGCGCCAGCAGCCCGGACTCAGATACGCAGTATTTT. It specifies CASSPDSDTQYF.

The chain couples TRBV28 to TRBJ1-5; D remains ambiguous. Between the trimmed V and J ends, which lost 4 bases and 5 bases, there was a span of 21 bases. Germline-derived CDR1 and CDR2 are MDHEN and SYDVKM. This CDR3 is 17 amino acids long. Here the CDR3 DNA reads TGTGCCAGCAGTTCCCCGAGTGCGGGTGTCGCGGATCAGCCCCAGCATTTT. It yields the protein CASSSPSAGVADQPQHF.

This chain connects TRBV28 to TRBJ1-1; D is undetermined. This CDR3 spans 15 amino acids. CDR1 is MDHEN and CDR2 is SYDVKM in the germline V gene. V lost 3 bases and J 1 base, leaving 12 bases between the germline ends. CDR3 loop: CASSFGTEQNTEAFF. CDR3 bases: TGTGCCAGCAGTTTTGGAACAGAGCAGAACACTGAAGCTTTCTTT.

The chain uses TRBV6-4 and TRBJ2-3, with D hard to call. V was clipped by 4 bases and J by 0 bases, with 8 bases between them. The CDR3 is 14 amino acids. Germline lookup yields CDR1 MRHNA and CDR2 SNTAGT. In DNA, the CDR3 is TGTGCCAGCAGTGCCTTCGGGAGCACAGATACGCAGTATTTT. Protein: CASSAFGSTDTQYF.

Notes on this clone: At one end the junction does not follow the germline gene, possibly because of a read error. The chain uses TRBV2 and TRBJ1-5, with 9 bases identical to TRBD1. The CDR3 consists of 14 residues. The germline CDR1 and CDR2 sequences are SNHLY and FYNNEI. The CDR3 bases are TGTGCCAGCTGTGACAGGGGGATCTATCAGCCCCAGCATTTT. Its protein is CASCDRGIYQPQHF.

The gene calls are TRBV18 and TRBJ2-6, with D perhaps TRBD1 (6 bases). Trimming shortened V by 4 bases and J by 0 bases, and 13 bases separated the two germline ends. From germline, CDR1 is KGHSH and CDR2 LQKENI. The CDR3 runs 17 residues. CDR3 DNA sequence: TGTGCCAGCTCACTTGGACAGCTTGACTCTGGGGCCAACGTCCTGACTTTC. It specifies CASSLGQLDSGANVLTF.

J is TRBJ1-5 and V is TRBV2; maybe TRBD1 (5 bases). CDR1 and CDR2 (germline): SNHLY, FYNNEI. CDR3 length equals 14 residues. V was shortened by 3 bases and J by 6 bases, with 12 bases between the two germline ends. CDR3 DNA: TGTGCCAGCAGTGAGGCAGGGTTCGCTCAGCCCCAGCATTTT. Translating gives CASSEAGFAQPQHF.

The chain has TRBV6-5 and TRBJ1-1; no reliable D call. Trimming removed 2 bases from V and 8 bases from J, with 12 bases in between. The CDR3 has 13 residues. CDR1 and CDR2 from the germline V gene are MNHEY and SVGAGI. The CDR3 protein is CASSYEASGEAFF. In DNA, the CDR3 is TGTGCCAGCAGTTACGAAGCCTCAGGAGAAGCTTTCTTT.

V and J are TRBV5-4 and TRBJ1-1, with D uncertain. The germline CDR1 and CDR2 sequences are SGHNT and YYREEE (reference sequence). V was trimmed by 3 bases and J by 2 bases, leaving 5 bases between them. There are 12 residues in the CDR3. In nucleotides, the CDR3 is TGTGCCAGCAGCTCGCGCAACACTGAAGCTTTCTTT. This gives the protein CASSSRNTEAFF.

J is TRBJ1-2 and V is TRBV5-1; a weak D match, TRBD1 (5 bases). Germline lookup yields CDR1 SGHRS and CDR2 YFSETQ. CDR3 length: 13 residues. Trimming stripped 4 bases from V and 4 bases from J, with 11 bases between. The CDR3 DNA sequence: TGCGCCAGCAGCCCCAGGGATACCTATGGCTACACCTTC. Translated: CASSPRDTYGYTF.

The chain recombines TRBV6-1 with TRBJ1-4; no clear D. Trimming cost V 3 bases and J 7 bases, with 9 bases left between them. The CDR3 sequence is 13 residues long. Germline-derived CDR1 and CDR2 are MNHNS and SASEGT. The CDR3 DNA sequence: TGTGCCAGCAGTGACCCGATAGTTGAAAAACTGTTTTTT. This codes for CASSDPIVEKLFF.

The chain has TRBV5-1 and TRBJ2-1; D is perhaps TRBD2 (6 bases). The CDR3 totals 12 residues. Germline V lookup: CDR1 SGHRS, CDR2 YFSETQ. Between the trimmed V and J ends, which lost 2 bases and 13 bases, there was a span of 13 bases. The CDR3 is CASSFPGLEQFF. The CDR3 coding sequence is TGCGCCAGCAGCTTCCCGGGACTGGAACAGTTCTTC.

V gene TRBV18 combines with J gene TRBJ2-7; TRBD2 matches 14 bases. The CDR3 totals 18 residues. V lost 2 bases, J lost 3 bases, and 9 bases stayed unmatched. From germline, CDR1 is KGHSH and CDR2 LQKENI. CDR3 nucleotide sequence: TGTGCCAGCTCACCAAAGCCGGGACTAGCGGGAGCTTTCTACGAGCAGTACGTC. Translating it yields CASSPKPGLAGAFYEQYV.

This clone was seen once. The chain recombines TRBV2 with TRBJ2-1; 8 positions match TRBD1. This CDR3 has 13 amino acids. The V gene's germline CDR1 is SNHLY and CDR2 FYNNEI. J lost 9 bases, V lost 6 bases, and 7 bases had no gene match. The CDR3 sequence: CASSGDRFGEQFF. CDR3 DNA: TGTGCCAGCAGCGGGGACAGGTTCGGTGAGCAGTTCTTC.

The genes are TRBV27 and TRBJ2-1; D might be TRBD1 (6 bases). Germline CDR1 and CDR2: MNHEY and SMNVEV (reference sequence). The CDR3 is made up of 13 amino acids. The V and J ends lost 3 bases and 4 bases respectively, with 7 bases between them. The CDR3 region is CASSLTGYNEQFF. The DNA of the CDR3 is TGTGCCAGCAGTTTGACAGGTTACAATGAGCAGTTCTTC.

This chain uses TRBV27 with TRBJ1-2; D possibly corresponds to TRBD1 (6 bases). This CDR3 comprises 15 residues. The germline V and J ends were trimmed by 5 bases and 4 bases, with 17 bases remaining between them. Germline CDR1 MNHEY, CDR2 SMNVEV (reference sequence). The CDR3 loop is CASSIDWTDRYGYTF. The CDR3 DNA is TGTGCCAGCAGTATCGACTGGACAGACCGCTATGGCTACACCTTC.

This sequence joins TRBV4-1 and TRBJ1-2; 8 bases fit TRBD1. This CDR3 region has 17 residues. After removal of 1 base from V and 4 bases from J, the junction contained 11 bases not matched to a gene. CDR1 and CDR2 (germline): MGHRA, YSYEKL. The CDR3 reads CASSQGYPGQETYGYTF. CDR3 DNA: TGCGCCAGCAGCCAAGGGTACCCGGGACAGGAGACCTATGGCTACACCTTC.

V gene TRBV28 combines with J gene TRBJ2-7; D is possibly TRBD2 (6 bases). The germline V gene has CDR1 MDHEN and CDR2 SYDVKM. V gave up 1 base and J gave up 7 bases, with 11 bases separating them. The CDR3 has 13 amino acids. The CDR3 DNA is TGTGCCAGCAGTTTATCCGGGCGGGGAGAGCAGTACGTC. Translation gives CASSLSGRGEQYV.

The CDR3 DNA reads as TGTGCCAGCAGCTCGTGGGACAGTGAGAATGAGCAGTTCTTC. Encoded protein: CASSSWDSENEQFF. This chain uses TRBV5-6 with TRBJ2-1; 7 nucleotides align to TRBD1. The V gene end was trimmed by 3 bases and the J gene end by 7 bases; junction bases not matched to a gene: 7. Per the germline V gene, CDR1 is SGHDT and CDR2 is YYEEEE. The CDR3 has 14 amino acids.

The chain has TRBV9 and TRBJ2-2; 7 bases are a match to TRBD2. This CDR3 is built from 15 residues. Germline V gene data show CDR1 as SGDLS and CDR2 as YYNGEE. V gave up 4 bases and J gave up 4 bases; unmatched junction bases: 7. The CDR3 is CASSPGGLSTGELFF. Here the CDR3 DNA reads TGTGCCAGCAGCCCCGGGGGACTATCCACCGGGGAGCTGTTTTTT.

The V gene is TRBV6-6, the J gene TRBJ2-3; TRBD2 might be the D (7 bases). Trimming cost V 8 bases and J 5 bases, with 17 bases left between them. Germline CDR1 reads MNHNY; CDR2 reads SVGAGI (reference sequence). The CDR3 length is 14 residues. Here the CDR3 DNA reads TGTGCCAGCGGGAGGGGGGGGGAGGGAGATACGCAGTATTTT. Amino acid sequence: CASGRGGEGDTQYF.

V is TRBV11-2 and J is TRBJ2-7; a weak D match, TRBD2 (6 bases). There are 13 residues in the CDR3. Trimming took 6 bases from V and 6 from J, leaving 15 bases between them. Germline loops: CDR1 SGHAT, CDR2 FQNNGV. Written as DNA, the CDR3 is TGTGCCAGCAGAGGGGACTCCGGGTCCGAGCAGTACGTC. Translated: CASRGDSGSEQYV.

The chain links TRBV19 to TRBJ2-1; 7 nucleotides align to TRBD2. The V and J ends lost 5 bases and 2 bases, in that order; junction bases with no gene match: 9. The germline CDR1 and CDR2 sequences are LNHDA and SQIVND (reference sequence). The CDR3 spans 16 residues. The CDR3 is CASSASLADTYNEQFF. The CDR3 nucleotides are TGTGCCAGTAGTGCTAGCCTAGCGGATACCTACAATGAGCAGTTCTTC.

CDR3 protein: CASSWGTGSVSLNTEAFF. CDR3 coding DNA: TGTGCCAGCAGTTGGGGAACAGGGTCCGTTTCTTTGAACACTGAAGCTTTCTTT. The V call is TRBV28, the J call TRBJ1-1, with a tentative D call TRBD1 (6 bases). The CDR3 consists of 18 residues. V lost 4 bases to trimming and J lost 0 bases, with 21 bases between them. Germline assignment: CDR1 MDHEN and CDR2 SYDVKM. Full variable domain (rest looked up from reference TRBV28 and TRBJ1-1): DVKVTQSSRYLVKRTGEKVFLECVQDMDHENMFWYRQDPGLGLRLIYFSYDVKMKEKGDIPEGYSVSREKKERFSLILESASTNQTSMYLCASSWGTGSVSLNTEAFFGQGTRLTVV.

The rearrangement uses TRBV7-2 and TRBJ2-6; 7 positions match TRBD2. In germline, CDR1 is SGHTA, CDR2 FQGNSA. The CDR3 is made up of 18 amino acids. J lost 0 bases, V lost 1 base, and 6 bases had no gene match. CDR3 residues: CASSLGLAASSGANVLTF. Here the CDR3 DNA reads TGTGCCAGCAGCTTAGGACTAGCTGCAAGCTCTGGGGCCAACGTCCTGACTTTC.

V usage is TRBV6-5 and J usage is TRBJ1-2; tentatively, D is TRBD1 (6 bases). This CDR3 spans 14 amino acids. In germline, CDR1 is MNHEY, CDR2 SVGAGI. Trimming shortened V by 2 bases and J by 8 bases, and 15 bases separated the two germline ends. CDR3 DNA: TGTGCCAGCAGTTACAGTAGGACAGCCGGAGGCTACACCTTC. Translation: CASSYSRTAGGYTF.